Reported below is one TCR beta chain. Germline CDR1 and CDR2: SEHNR and FQNEAQ (reference sequence). The CDR3 length is 16 residues. J gave up 1 base and V 4 bases, and 7 bases lay outside the gene matches. The sample belongs to a study of blood T cell repertoires in COVID-19. Study at large: Samples representing acute and convalescent COVID-19 were sourced from the United States, Italy and Spain.

Participants were placed into cohorts based on the clinical history they reported. This table comes from immunoSEQ multiplex PCR, and its TCRdb copy is limited to in-frame clones, with some not included. The repertoire holds 260,000 or so clones, with 85% as singletons. The TCR was taken from a woman between 45 and 65 years old who had recovered from COVID-19. This chain uses TRBV7-9 with TRBJ2-1; 7 bases align to TRBD1. Specimen: PBMCs or T cells enriched from blood (not recorded which). CDR3 sequence: CASSSYGTDSYNEQFF. CDR3 coding DNA: TGTGCCAGCAGCTCCTATGGGACAGATTCCTACAATGAGCAGTTCTTC.